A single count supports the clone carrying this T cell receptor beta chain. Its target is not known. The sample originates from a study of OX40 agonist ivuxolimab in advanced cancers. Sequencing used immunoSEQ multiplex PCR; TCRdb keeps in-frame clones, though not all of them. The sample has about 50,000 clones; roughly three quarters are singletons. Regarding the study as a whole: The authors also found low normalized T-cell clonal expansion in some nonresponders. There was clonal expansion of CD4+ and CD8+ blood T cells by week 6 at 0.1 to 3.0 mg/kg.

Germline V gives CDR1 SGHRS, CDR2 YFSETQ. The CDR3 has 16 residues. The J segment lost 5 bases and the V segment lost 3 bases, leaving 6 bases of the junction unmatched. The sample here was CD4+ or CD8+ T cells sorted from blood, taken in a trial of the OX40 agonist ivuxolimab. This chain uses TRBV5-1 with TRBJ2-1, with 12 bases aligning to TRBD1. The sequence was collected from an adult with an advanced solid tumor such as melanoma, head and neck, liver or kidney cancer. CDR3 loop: CASSSTGTGGHNEQFF. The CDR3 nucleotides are TGCGCCAGCAGCTCGACGGGGACAGGGGGCCACAATGAGCAGTTCTTC.